The 14 T cell receptor beta chains given below trace back to one sample, sequenced in a study of T cells in Graves' hyperthyroidism and ophthalmopathy. TCR beta CDR3 region amplification was performed from RNA transcripts. Initially, a first-round RT-PCR of the TCR CDR3 employed the HTBI primer set. TCRdb re-called the multiplex PCR reads through MiXCR, storing one row per CDR3 protein. Of a few hundred thousand distinct CDR3 sequences listed, roughly a fifth are singletons. Source material: blood. The source of these receptors is a man aged 50 to 59 with Graves' ophthalmopathy.

This clonotype was seen at least ten times. This chain connects TRBV15 to TRBJ1-4; D is unresolved. Germline V lookup: CDR1 LNHNV, CDR2 YYDKDF (reference sequence). The CDR3 has 17 residues. With 0 bases removed from V and 6 bases from J, the gap between germline ends came to 17 bases. The DNA of the CDR3 is TGTGCCACCAGCAGAGATAGGTCCCTATCTCAGTATGAAAAACTGTTTTTT. Its translation is CATSRDRSLSQYEKLFF.

For this clonotype: A much larger clone lies one base from this, so it may be a read error. The conserved phenylalanine or tryptophan is not found at the CDR3 terminus, so this likely reflects a read error. The chain links TRBV5-5 to TRBJ2-7, with a tentative D call TRBD1 (5 bases). This CDR3 comprises 14 residues. Germline V gene sequence: CDR1 SGHKS, CDR2 YYEKEE (reference sequence). V was clipped by 3 bases and J by 2 bases, with 12 bases between them. CDR3 in amino acids: CASSSPGPTYEQYS. As DNA, the CDR3 is TGTGCCAGCAGCTCCCCAGGGCCCACCTACGAGCAGTACTCC.

The chain recombines TRBV12-3 or TRBV12-4 with TRBJ2-1; 11 nucleotides match TRBD2. J was trimmed by 6 bases and V by 2 bases; bases with no gene match: 3. This CDR3 is 15 amino acids long. The CDR3, as DNA: TGTGCCAGCAGTTTAATAGCGGGAGGGTCCAATGAGCAGTTCTTC. The encoded protein is CASSLIAGGSNEQFF.

This clonotype was detected ten times or more. J is TRBJ1-2 and V is TRBV14, with D perhaps TRBD1 (5 bases). The CDR3 is 13 amino acids. V lost 0 bases, J lost 5 bases, and 7 bases lay in between. In germline, CDR1 is SGHDN, CDR2 FVKESK. CDR3 nucleotides: TGTGCCAGCAGCCAAGACAGGGAATATGGCTACACCTTC. Its protein is CASSQDREYGYTF.

V usage is TRBV5-1 and J usage is TRBJ2-3, with 8 bases fitting TRBD2. This CDR3 region has 17 residues. Germline CDR1 reads SGHRS; CDR2 reads YFSETQ. V was pared by 3 bases and J by 2 bases, with 11 bases of the junction left unmatched. The CDR3: CASSSSSLSGATDTQYF. CDR3 DNA sequence: TGCGCCAGCAGCTCCTCTTCCCTTAGCGGGGCCACAGATACGCAGTATTTT.

The chain uses TRBV5-1 and TRBJ2-7, with TRBD2 matching 8 bases. CDR1 and CDR2 (germline): SGHRS, YFSETQ. V gave up 7 bases and J gave up 4 bases; unmatched junction bases: 13. The CDR3 length is 15 residues. Here the CDR3 DNA reads TGCGCCAGCGCTCCTGGGGTAGCGGGGTTATACGAGCAGTACTTC. It yields the protein CASAPGVAGLYEQYF.

This clonotype was counted ten times or more. The chain couples TRBV7-9 to TRBJ2-7, with TRBD1 matching over 10 bases. The CDR3 consists of 15 residues. The germline V gene encodes CDR1 SEHNR and CDR2 FQNEAQ (reference sequence). Germline trimming cut 4 bases from V and 7 bases from J; bases unmatched to any gene: 10. The CDR3 is CASSSYWDRGEEQYF. The DNA of the CDR3 is TGTGCCAGCAGCTCCTACTGGGACAGGGGCGAGGAGCAGTACTTC.

The V and J genes are TRBV30 and TRBJ2-7, with 16 bases fitting TRBD2. CDR1 and CDR2 (germline): GTSNPN, SVGIG (reference sequence). V lost 0 bases and J lost 4; bases outside the gene matches: 9. CDR3 length: 18 residues. CDR3 bases: TGTGCCTGGAGTGTCCTTCCCGGGACTAGCGGGAGGGTGTACGAGCAGTACTTC. Protein product: CAWSVLPGTSGRVYEQYF.

The sample holds a few counts of this clonotype. CDR3 in amino acids: CASSYPTSNEQFF. DNA for the CDR3: TGTGCCAGCAGTTACCCGACTAGCAATGAGCAGTTCTTC. This sequence joins TRBV6-5 and TRBJ2-1, with D possibly TRBD2 on 6 matching bases. Germline V CDR1 and CDR2: MNHEY, SVGAGI. V was shortened by 2 bases and J by 6 bases, with 8 bases between the two germline ends. The CDR3 covers 13 residues.

In regard to this clonotype: Relative to the germline gene, one junction end is altered; a read error may explain this. The rearrangement joins TRBV7-9 to TRBJ1-6, with 10 bases aligning to TRBD1. CDR3 length: 15 amino acids. CDR1 and CDR2 (germline): SEHNR, FQNEAQ (reference sequence). The CDR3 here is CASTLGGQGLSPLHF. Here the CDR3 DNA reads TGTGCCAGCACCTTAGGGGGACAGGGGCTTTCACCCCTCCACTTT.

This clonotype was counted a few times. V and J are TRBV6-1 and TRBJ2-6; TRBD1 is a possible D gene (7 bases). V gave up 9 bases and J gave up 8 bases, with 23 bases separating them. CDR1 is MNHNS, CDR2 SASEGT, per germline. The CDR3 is 16 amino acids. The CDR3 loop is CASQTGWGRESNVLTF. CDR3 sequence (DNA): TGTGCCAGTCAGACAGGGTGGGGACGGGAGTCCAACGTCCTGACTTTC.

This clonotype was observed a few times. This rearrangement joins TRBV2 to TRBJ1-4; TRBD1 aligns across 7 bases. CDR3 length: 12 residues. Looked up from germline, CDR1 is SNHLY and CDR2 is FYNNEI. V trimming: 6 bases; J trimming: 8 bases; junction bases outside the gene matches: 3. CDR3 sequence (DNA): TGTGCCAGCAGACGACAGGGAGAAAAACTGTTTTTT. This encodes CASRRQGEKLFF.

This clonotype was detected a few times. This sequence joins TRBV27 and TRBJ2-6; 7 bases match TRBD1. Trimming cost V 10 bases and J 1 base; bases outside gene matches: 16. CDR1 and CDR2 (germline): MNHEY, SMNVEV (reference sequence). The CDR3 loop spans 18 amino acids. This chain's CDR3 is CATLQGTEIKSGANVLTF. Written as DNA, the CDR3 is TGTGCCACCCTACAAGGGACAGAGATAAAATCTGGGGCCAACGTCCTGACTTTC. Supplemented by reference TRBV27 and TRBJ2-6, the full variable domain reads EAQVTQNPRYLITVTGKKLTVTCSQNMNHEYMSWYRQDPGLGLRQIYYSMNVEVTDKGDVPEGYKVSRKEKRNFPLILESPSPNQTSLYFCATLQGTEIKSGANVLTFGAGSRLTVL.

This clonotype has a count of ten or more. The V and J genes are TRBV2 and TRBJ2-4; TRBD1 aligns across 7 bases. In germline, CDR1 is SNHLY, CDR2 FYNNEI. Germline trimming cut 3 bases from V and 1 base from J; bases unmatched to any gene: 12. The CDR3 covers 18 residues. This CDR3 is CASSERSTGALAKNIQYF. The DNA of the CDR3 is TGTGCCAGCAGTGAGCGGTCCACAGGGGCTCTGGCCAAAAACATTCAGTACTTC.